This T cell receptor beta chain was documented in a study of T cell responses to AZD1222 COVID-19 vaccine (dated by TCRdb to the early 2020s). Background on the whole study: Because spike-specific TCR depth and breadth did not differ between the two schedules, AZD1222 recipients who got a second dose at roughly 4 weeks were pooled with those who got a second dose at roughly 12 weeks. TCR sequencing was performed for about 250 trial participants, of whom some 200 were given two doses of AZD1222 and some 26 were given two doses of MenACWY control vaccine. Trial participants were enrolled by age into 18-55, 56-69 and 70-plus year subgroups, with around 140, 26 and 57 TCR-sequenced participants respectively. Paper-wide results and their limitations: Conclusions about previously exposed vaccinees are limited because only six or seven AZD1222 recipients were SARS-CoV-2 seropositive at baseline. Because no samples from the day 14 peak response were available, repertoires could be characterized only after the peak T cell response. CD4 TCRs associated with the vaccine covered the entire spike protein, and the dominant responses were in regions 160-218 and 743-854. Nearly half of unique spike-specific TCRs reportedly recognized epitopes outside regions mutated in the B.1.351 and B.1.1.7 variants. In the small 56-69-year group, the increase in depth fell short of significance, most likely because of low power. Most participants were white British and females outnumbered males, and the authors suggested that clonal diversity may have been underestimated. After two AZD1222 doses, spike-specific TCR breadth and depth were significantly higher than at day 0 and than in MenACWY recipients.

The CDR3 regions of human TCRbeta chains were subjected to immunosequencing. In the source study's methods: TCRs in the repertoires were compared against a reference library of SARS-CoV-2-specific TCRs that had been generated with the MIRA antigen-specificity platform. Breadth was defined as the fraction of unique TCRs that were SARS-CoV-2-associated. Depth was defined as the fraction of total T cells that were SARS-CoV-2-associated. Using the MIRA data, every spike-specific TCR was mapped to the spike region that the TCR reacted to and assigned to either a CD4 or a CD8 class. Log10-transformed breadth and depth values were compared by one-way ANOVA with Sidak's multiple comparisons tests. Drawn from immuneACCESS, this table holds only the in-frame rearrangements with V and J called that TCRdb kept. Clones are partly lost; checked studies trace under half to an unresolved V gene and leave the rest unexplained. V and J calls and clone size come straight from that table; D and trimming were deduced from the DNA. The sample has roughly 150,000 clones on record, about 92% of them singletons. Jointly, the top ten make up over 8% of the sample.

Worth noting for this clone: The specificity of this receptor is unknown. No much larger clone is present one base from it, and per-base qualities are unavailable.

At the junction V is shortened by 1 base and J by 2 bases, with 9 bases in between. From a lookup of the germline V gene (reference sequence), CDR1 and CDR2 are SEHNR and FQNEAQ. The CDR3 numbers 15 residues from cysteine through phenylalanine. Just CDR3 DNA is preserved here, 45 bases in frame from base 1. In light of the paper, this sample's time point label describes: baseline before first vaccination. The vaccinee samples were drawn from two UK trials, COV001 and COV002, one of which was a single-blind randomized controlled phase 2/3 trial testing AZD1222 (ChAdOx1 nCoV-19) in healthy adults. For TCRbeta chain sequencing, PBMC samples from trial participants were taken at day 0 and at day 28 after the second dose.

This material consisted of peripheral blood, taken on day 0 of AZD1222 vaccination. The rearrangement combines TRBV7-9 with TRBJ2-1, with TRBD1 as a weak D call on 5 bases. The receptor comes from an adult in good health. The CDR3: CASSLVRATYNEQFF. The DNA sequence is as follows: TGTGCCAGCAGCTTAGTCAGGGCCACCTACAATGAGCAGTTCTTC.